This TCR beta chain was observed in a study of cytomegalovirus exposure and HLA in healthy donors. Points from the study as a whole: A few CMV-associated chains proved CMV antigen-specific in vitro. The classifier, whose performance was assessed in both the original and validation cohorts, reportedly diagnosed cytomegalovirus status with high specificity and sensitivity.

The CDR3 covers 18 residues. The germline gives CDR1 MNHEY, CDR2 SMNVEV (reference sequence). V lost 7 bases to trimming and J lost 5 bases; unmatched junction nucleotides: 18. A word on this clone: Its antigen is unknown.

Researchers ran the PCR with 60 Vbeta and 13 Jbeta primers. Some clones are missing from TCRdb's copy, which holds only in-frame ones; the method was immunoSEQ multiplex PCR. The sample has 120,000 to 150,000 clones, 60% to 80% seen once. The receptor's source is a woman aged 40 to 49 in good health and CMV-seropositive. Sequences were obtained from PBMCs. The chain couples TRBV27 to TRBJ2-2, with 8 bases that match TRBD1. CDR3 coding DNA: TGTGCCAGCACCTCCACCGCACGGACAGGGATTCGGACCGGGGAGCTGTTTTTT. It specifies CASTSTARTGIRTGELFF.